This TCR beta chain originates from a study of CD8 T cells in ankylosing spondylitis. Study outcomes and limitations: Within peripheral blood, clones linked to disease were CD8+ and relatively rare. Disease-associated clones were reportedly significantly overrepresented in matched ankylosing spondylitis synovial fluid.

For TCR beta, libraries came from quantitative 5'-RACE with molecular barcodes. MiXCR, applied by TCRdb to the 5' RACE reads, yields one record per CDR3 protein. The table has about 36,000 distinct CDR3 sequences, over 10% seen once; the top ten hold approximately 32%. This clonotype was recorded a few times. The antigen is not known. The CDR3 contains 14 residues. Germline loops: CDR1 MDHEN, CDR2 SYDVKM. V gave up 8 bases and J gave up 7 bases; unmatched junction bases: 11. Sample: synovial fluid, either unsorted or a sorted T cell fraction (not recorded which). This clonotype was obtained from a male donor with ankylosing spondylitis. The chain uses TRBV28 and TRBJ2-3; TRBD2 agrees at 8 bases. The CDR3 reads CASVSGRDWNTQYF. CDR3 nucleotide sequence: TGTGCCAGCGTGAGCGGGAGAGATTGGAATACGCAGTATTTT.